Shown below are 25 T cell receptor beta chains from a single sample sequenced in a study of beta chain features in type 1 diabetes. Reverse transcription of all isolated RNA meant that expressed TCRB transcripts were sequenced. Generated by immunoSEQ multiplex PCR, the TCRdb table keeps only in-frame clones and is missing some. This table has approximately 150,000 clones, roughly 10% appearing once. Specimen: naive CD4+ T cells from blood. These receptors all stem from a young man in good health.

Concerning this clone: The sample has other DNA sequences that encode this CDR3 too. V is TRBV6-5 and J is TRBJ1-1, with a tentative D call TRBD1 (5 bases). The CDR3 has 13 residues. The V gene's germline CDR1 is MNHEY and CDR2 SVGAGI. V was clipped by 0 bases and J by 5 bases, with 7 bases between them. The CDR3 sequence: CASSYSRGTEAFF. The DNA of the CDR3 is TGTGCCAGCAGTTACTCTCGGGGGACTGAAGCTTTCTTT.

The chain joins TRBV4-3 to TRBJ2-3, with TRBD2 identical over 9 bases. From germline, CDR1 is LGHNA and CDR2 YSLEER. Germline trimming cut 1 base from V and 3 bases from J; bases unmatched to any gene: 5. This CDR3 contains 16 residues. The CDR3 sequence: CASSQVVAGGTDTQYF. The CDR3 coding sequence is TGCGCCAGCAGCCAAGTAGTCGCGGGGGGGACAGATACGCAGTATTTT.

V gene TRBV19 combines with J gene TRBJ2-7; 7 bases align to TRBD2. Germline V gives CDR1 LNHDA, CDR2 SQIVND (reference sequence). Trimming removed 8 bases from V and 0 bases from J; junction bases left unmatched: 4. The CDR3 covers 13 residues. CDR3 bases: TGTGCCAGTCGCTCGGGGGGCTCCTACGAGCAGTACTTC. Translated, it gives CASRSGGSYEQYF. Variable domain in full (rest from reference TRBV19 and TRBJ2-7): DGGITQSPKYLFRKEGQNVTLSCEQNLNHDAMYWYRQDPGQGLRLIYYSQIVNDFQKGDIAEGYSVSREKKESFPLTVTSAQKNPTAFYLCASRSGGSYEQYFGPGTRLTVT.

The chain recombines TRBV5-4 with TRBJ2-3; D is unclear. The ends were cut back, 0 bases at V and 8 bases at J, with 13 bases in the middle. Germline CDR1 is SGHNT and CDR2 is YYREEE (reference sequence). There are 14 residues in the CDR3. The CDR3 reads CASSLDAGTITQYF. CDR3 sequence (DNA): TGTGCCAGCAGCTTGGACGCCGGCACTATTACGCAGTATTTT.

This clone has a handful of counts. V and J are TRBV6-6 and TRBJ2-3; the match to TRBD1 covers 8 bases. There are 14 residues in the CDR3. The V and J ends lost 6 bases and 1 base, in that order; junction bases with no gene match: 3. Germline CDR1 and CDR2: MNHNY and SVGAGI (reference sequence). The CDR3 DNA is TGTGCCAGCAGACTGACAGGGGGCACAGATACGCAGTATTTT. This translates into CASRLTGGTDTQYF.

V is TRBV19 and J is TRBJ1-6; 10 positions match TRBD1. This CDR3 is 15 amino acids long. The V segment lost 4 bases and the J segment 10 bases; nucleotides outside the gene matches: 7. Germline values: CDR1 LNHDA, CDR2 SQIVND (reference sequence). The CDR3 coding sequence is TGTGCCAGTAGTACGCGGGGACAGGGGACGTCACCCCTCCACTTT. It yields the protein CASSTRGQGTSPLHF.

Ten or more counts support this clone. The chain uses TRBV29-1 and TRBJ2-7, with 7 nucleotides matching TRBD2. The germline V gene has CDR1 SQVTM and CDR2 ANQGSEA. The CDR3 spans 14 residues. The trim removed 4 bases at V and 1 base at J, leaving 7 bases unmatched. The CDR3 DNA reads TGCAGCGTTGGAGGGGAGGGGAGTTCCTACGAGCAGTACTTC. This codes for CSVGGEGSSYEQYF.

This clone has ten or more counts. The V and J genes are TRBV28 and TRBJ2-7; maybe TRBD1 (6 bases). The germline CDR1 and CDR2 sequences are MDHEN and SYDVKM. CDR3 length: 16 residues. V lost 3 bases to trimming and J lost 6 bases, with 21 bases between them. CDR3 amino acids: CASSFSVGRIGGEQYF. For the CDR3, the DNA is TGTGCCAGCAGTTTTAGTGTGGGGCGTATAGGGGGCGAGCAGTACTTC.

The chain recombines TRBV7-2 with TRBJ2-7; D perhaps matches TRBD2 (6 bases). This CDR3 is built from 15 residues. Between the trimmed V and J ends, which lost 6 bases and 2 bases, there was a span of 17 bases. Germline loops: CDR1 SGHTA, CDR2 FQGNSA. The CDR3 bases are TGTGCCAGCAGTCTGTCAGGAGGGACCACCTACGAGCAGTACTTC. This sequence encodes CASSLSGGTTYEQYF.

In the case of this clone: A junction boundary mismatches the germline segment, possibly from a read error. The chain links TRBV9 to TRBJ2-4; D may be TRBD2 (5 bases). Germline CDR1 and CDR2: SGDLS and YYNGEE. The CDR3 loop spans 15 amino acids. The CDR3 nucleotides read TGTGTCAGCAGCGTAGCTTCGGAAGGGCGGGACATTCAGTACTTC. This sequence encodes CVSSVASEGRDIQYF. Filled out from reference TRBV9 and TRBJ2-4, the complete variable domain reads DSGVTQTPKHLITATGQRVTLRCSPRSGDLSVYWYQQSLDQGLQFLIQYYNGEERAKGNILERFSAQQFPDLHSELNLSSLELGDSALYFCVSSVASEGRDIQYFGAGTRLSVL.

This rearrangement joins TRBV5-4 to TRBJ2-1, with 11 bases that match TRBD2. This CDR3 contains 18 residues. Germline loops: CDR1 SGHNT, CDR2 YYREEE (reference sequence). J lost 6 bases, V lost 2 bases, and 13 bases had no gene match. CDR3 protein: CASSFLRRTSGSGNEQFF. The CDR3 nucleotides read TGTGCCAGCAGCTTTTTGAGAAGGACTAGCGGGTCCGGCAATGAGCAGTTCTTC.

The table lists this clone with many counts. The gene calls are TRBV30 and TRBJ2-5; 9 nucleotides agree with TRBD1. Per the germline V gene, CDR1 is GTSNPN and CDR2 is SVGIG (reference sequence). The CDR3 length is 13 residues. V lost 2 bases and J lost 5; bases outside the gene matches: 3. CDR3 sequence reads: CAWSYRGHETQYF. CDR3 bases: TGTGCCTGGAGTTACAGGGGGCACGAGACCCAGTACTTC.

In its sample, this clone was seen a few times. The CDR3 protein is CASSSSVGTGADTQYF. The CDR3 bases are TGTGCCAGCAGCTCGTCAGTGGGGACAGGTGCGGATACGCAGTATTTT. V and J are TRBV5-4 and TRBJ2-3; TRBD1 matches 8 bases. In germline, CDR1 is SGHNT, CDR2 YYREEE (reference sequence). Germline trimming cut 3 bases from V and 6 bases from J; bases unmatched to any gene: 12. The CDR3 is 16 residues long.

This clone was seen only a few times. The chain joins TRBV5-6 to TRBJ2-3, with D possibly TRBD1 on 6 matching bases. Germline CDR1 reads SGHDT; CDR2 reads YYEEEE. The ends were cut back, 2 bases at V and 7 bases at J, with 17 bases in the middle. This CDR3 spans 15 amino acids. The CDR3 region has the DNA TGTGCCAGCAGCTTTAACGCAGGGGCCCGGAATACGCAGTATTTT. This sequence encodes CASSFNAGARNTQYF.

This clone was seen a handful of times. The rearrangement links TRBV5-1 to TRBJ2-1; 7 nucleotides agree with TRBD1. CDR1 is SGHRS, CDR2 YFSETQ, per germline. V shed 4 bases and J 7 bases; nucleotides not matched to a gene: 2. This CDR3 has 12 amino acids. CDR3 in DNA: TGCGCCAGCAGCACGGACAGGAATGAGCAGTTCTTC. Its protein is CASSTDRNEQFF. Full variable domain (rest looked up from reference TRBV5-1 and TRBJ2-1): KAGVTQTPRYLIKTRGQQVTLSCSPISGHRSVSWYQQTPGQGLQFLFEYFSETQRNKGNFPGRFSGRQFSNSRSEMNVSTLELGDSALYLCASSTDRNEQFFGPGTRLTVL.

The CDR3 DNA sequence: TGCGCCAGCAGCTTTCCTACAGGGGCGTCTCACAATGAGCAGTTCTTC. Protein: CASSFPTGASHNEQFF. V gene TRBV5-1 combines with J gene TRBJ2-1; 7 positions match TRBD1. Germline lookup yields CDR1 SGHRS and CDR2 YFSETQ. J lost 5 bases, V lost 2 bases, and 10 bases had no gene match. The CDR3 has 16 residues.

The chain combines TRBV28 with TRBJ1-6; D may be TRBD1 (6 bases). Germline assignment: CDR1 MDHEN and CDR2 SYDVKM. The CDR3 is 14 amino acids. V lost 6 bases and J lost 7, with 13 bases in between. The CDR3 DNA is TGTGCCAGCAGACAAGCAGGGGCCAATTCACCCCTCCACTTT. Its translation: CASRQAGANSPLHF.

In its sample, this clone was seen many times. Other DNA sequences in this specimen translate into the identical CDR3. The CDR3 DNA follows: TGTGCCAGCAGCTTCCGACGAGGGGGTATTGGTGCTGGGGCCAACGTCCTGACTTTC. This sequence encodes CASSFRRGGIGAGANVLTF. The rearrangement uses TRBV5-4 and TRBJ2-6; perhaps TRBD1 as D (6 bases). The CDR3 sequence is 19 residues long. Germline V lookup: CDR1 SGHNT, CDR2 YYREEE (reference sequence). V was trimmed by 2 bases and J by 2 bases, leaving 20 bases between them.

There are a few counts of this clone. The genes are TRBV9 and TRBJ2-2; TRBD2 aligns across 8 bases. Germline V gives CDR1 SGDLS, CDR2 YYNGEE. The V gene end was trimmed by 5 bases and the J gene end by 4 bases; junction bases not matched to a gene: 7. The CDR3 has 15 residues. DNA for the CDR3: TGTGCCAGCAGTGGGAGGACTAGCCCCACCGGGGAGCTGTTTTTT. Translating gives CASSGRTSPTGELFF.

This chain uses TRBV5-1 with TRBJ2-1, with TRBD2 matching over 11 bases. Germline trimming cut 0 bases from V and 1 base from J; bases unmatched to any gene: 0. CDR3 length: 16 residues. The germline V gene encodes CDR1 SGHRS and CDR2 YFSETQ. The CDR3 loop is CASSLVAGGSYNEQFF. The CDR3 DNA reads TGCGCCAGCAGCTTGGTAGCGGGGGGGTCCTACAATGAGCAGTTCTTC.

This clone was found many times. The chain joins TRBV19 to TRBJ2-1, with no clear D. The CDR3 contains 12 residues. Germline-derived CDR1 and CDR2 are LNHDA and SQIVND (reference sequence). The V end lost 5 bases, the J end lost 8 bases, and 10 bases lay between the germline ends. CDR3 nucleotide sequence: TGTGCCAGTAGTCCTGATCGGGATGAGCAGTTCTTC. Residues: CASSPDRDEQFF.

This clone was seen a few times. The CDR3 sequence is CASSRGQGRASPLHF. DNA for the CDR3: TGTGCCAGCAGTCGCGGACAGGGTAGAGCTTCACCCCTCCACTTT. The rearrangement joins TRBV6-5 to TRBJ1-6, with 8 bases lining up with TRBD1. CDR1 is MNHEY and CDR2 is SVGAGI in the germline V gene. The CDR3 totals 15 residues. V was pared by 5 bases and J by 9 bases, with 9 bases of the junction left unmatched.

This clone has only a few counts. V usage is TRBV19 and J usage is TRBJ2-1, with 10 bases lining up with TRBD2. V trimming: 3 bases; J trimming: 2 bases; junction bases outside the gene matches: 7. Germline V gene lookup returns CDR1 LNHDA and CDR2 SQIVND (reference sequence). The CDR3 is made up of 17 amino acids. The CDR3 spells CASSIYSGGSTYNEQFF. CDR3 nucleotides: TGTGCCAGTAGTATCTATAGCGGGGGGTCGACCTACAATGAGCAGTTCTTC.

V usage is TRBV2 and J usage is TRBJ2-3; D possibly corresponds to TRBD1 (5 bases). CDR1 is SNHLY and CDR2 is FYNNEI in the germline V gene. The V and J ends lost 7 bases and 2 bases respectively, with 10 bases between them. This CDR3 is 13 amino acids long. The CDR3 loop is CASNGHYTDTQYF. The DNA for the CDR3 is TGTGCCAGCAACGGACACTACACAGATACGCAGTATTTT.

This clone was picked up a small number of times. The chain uses TRBV30 and TRBJ2-1, with a tentative D call TRBD1 (5 bases). Germline CDR1 is GTSNPN and CDR2 is SVGIG (reference sequence). This CDR3 has 15 residues. Trimming removed 0 bases at V and 6 bases at J, with 15 bases between. CDR3 amino acids: CAWSVKGRQSNEQFF. The CDR3 DNA sequence: TGTGCCTGGAGTGTAAAGGGGCGACAAAGCAATGAGCAGTTCTTC.